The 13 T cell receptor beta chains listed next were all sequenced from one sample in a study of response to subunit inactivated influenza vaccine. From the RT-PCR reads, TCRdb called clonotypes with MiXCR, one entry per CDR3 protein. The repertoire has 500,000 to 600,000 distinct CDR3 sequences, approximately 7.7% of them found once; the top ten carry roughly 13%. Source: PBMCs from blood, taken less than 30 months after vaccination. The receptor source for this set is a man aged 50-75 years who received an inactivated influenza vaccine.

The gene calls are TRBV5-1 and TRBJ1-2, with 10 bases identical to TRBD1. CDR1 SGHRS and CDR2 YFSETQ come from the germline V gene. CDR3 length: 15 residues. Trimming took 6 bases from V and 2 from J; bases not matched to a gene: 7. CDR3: CASNPTGGKNYGYTF. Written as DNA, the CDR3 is TGCGCCAGCAACCCGACAGGGGGCAAAAACTATGGCTACACCTTC.

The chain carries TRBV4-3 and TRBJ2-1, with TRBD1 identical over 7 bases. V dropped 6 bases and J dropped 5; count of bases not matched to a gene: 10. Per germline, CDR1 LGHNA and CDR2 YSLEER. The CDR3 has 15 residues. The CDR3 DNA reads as TGCGCCAGCAGTCGGCAGGGGGACAGAGACAATGAGCAGTTCTTC. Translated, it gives CASSRQGDRDNEQFF.

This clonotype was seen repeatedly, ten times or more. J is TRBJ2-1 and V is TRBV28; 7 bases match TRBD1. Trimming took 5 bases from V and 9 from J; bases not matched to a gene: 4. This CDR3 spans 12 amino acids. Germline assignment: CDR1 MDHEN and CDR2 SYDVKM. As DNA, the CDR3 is TGTGCCAGCAGTGTACAGGGGACTGAGCAGTTCTTC. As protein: CASSVQGTEQFF.

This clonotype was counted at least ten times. CDR3 nucleotides: TGCGCCAGCAGCTTCGAGGGGCCCTACAATGAGCAGTTCTTC. Amino acid sequence: CASSFEGPYNEQFF. The chain combines TRBV5-1 with TRBJ2-1, with D possibly being TRBD1 or TRBD2 (5 bases each). CDR3 size: 14 residues. CDR1 and CDR2 from the germline V gene are SGHRS and YFSETQ. V lost 2 bases and J lost 2, with 8 bases in between.

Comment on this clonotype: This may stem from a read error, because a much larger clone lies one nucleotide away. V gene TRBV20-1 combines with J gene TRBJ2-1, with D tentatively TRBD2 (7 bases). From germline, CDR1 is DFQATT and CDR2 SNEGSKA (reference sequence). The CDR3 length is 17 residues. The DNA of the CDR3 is TGCTGTGCTAGAGTTGGGGGCAGGGACTACCCCTACAATGAGCAGTTCTTC. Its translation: CCARVGGRDYPYNEQFF.

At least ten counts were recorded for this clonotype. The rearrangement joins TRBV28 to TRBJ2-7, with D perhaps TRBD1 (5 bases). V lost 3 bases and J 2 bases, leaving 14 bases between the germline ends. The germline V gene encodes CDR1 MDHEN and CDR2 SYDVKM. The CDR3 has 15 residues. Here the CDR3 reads CASSFPGQGTYEQYF. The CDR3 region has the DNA TGTGCCAGCAGTTTCCCCGGGCAGGGCACCTACGAGCAGTACTTC.

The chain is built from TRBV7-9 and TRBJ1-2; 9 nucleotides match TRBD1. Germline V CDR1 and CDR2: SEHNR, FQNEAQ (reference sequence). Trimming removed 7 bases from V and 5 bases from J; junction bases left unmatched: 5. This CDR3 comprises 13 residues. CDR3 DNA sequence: TGTGCCAGCACACCGGGACAGGGTTATGGCTACACCTTC. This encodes CASTPGQGYGYTF. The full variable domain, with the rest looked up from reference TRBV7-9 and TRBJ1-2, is DTGVSQNPRHKITKRGQNVTFRCDPISEHNRLYWYRQTLGQGPEFLTYFQNEAQLEKSRLLSDRFSAERPKGSFSTLEIQRTEQGDSAMYLCASTPGQGYGYTFGSGTRLTVV.

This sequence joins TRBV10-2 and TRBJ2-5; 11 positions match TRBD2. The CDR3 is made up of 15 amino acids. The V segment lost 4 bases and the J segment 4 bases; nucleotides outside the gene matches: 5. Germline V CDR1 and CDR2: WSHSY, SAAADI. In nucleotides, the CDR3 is TGCGCCAGCAGTGCTTTAGCGGGAGGGGTAGAGACCCAGTACTTC. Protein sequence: CASSALAGGVETQYF.

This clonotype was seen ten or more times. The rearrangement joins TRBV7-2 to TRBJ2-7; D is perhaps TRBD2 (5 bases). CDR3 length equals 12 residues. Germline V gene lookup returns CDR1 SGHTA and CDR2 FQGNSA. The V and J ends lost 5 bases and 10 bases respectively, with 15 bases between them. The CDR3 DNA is TGTGCCAGCAGCCCTCAAGAAGGACTTCAGTACTTC. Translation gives CASSPQEGLQYF.

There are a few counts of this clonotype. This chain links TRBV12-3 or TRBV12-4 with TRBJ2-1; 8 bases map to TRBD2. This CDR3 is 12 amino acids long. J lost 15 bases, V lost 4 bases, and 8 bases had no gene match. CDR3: CASSSPGTSLFF. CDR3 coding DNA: TGTGCCAGCAGTTCCCCCGGGACTAGTCTGTTCTTC.

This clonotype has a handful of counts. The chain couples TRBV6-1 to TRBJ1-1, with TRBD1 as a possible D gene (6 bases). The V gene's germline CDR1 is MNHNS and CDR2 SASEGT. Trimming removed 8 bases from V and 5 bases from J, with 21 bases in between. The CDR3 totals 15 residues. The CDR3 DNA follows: TGTGCCAGCTCCCGGGGGCAGGGGTTGGGGACTGAAGCTTTCTTT. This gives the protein CASSRGQGLGTEAFF.

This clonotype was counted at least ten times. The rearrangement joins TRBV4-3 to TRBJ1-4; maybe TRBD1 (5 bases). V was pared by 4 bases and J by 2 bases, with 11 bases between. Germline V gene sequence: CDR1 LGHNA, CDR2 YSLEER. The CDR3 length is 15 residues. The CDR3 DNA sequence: TGCGCCAGCAGCCCTTCACGGGGGACTAATGAAAAACTGTTTTTT. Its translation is CASSPSRGTNEKLFF.

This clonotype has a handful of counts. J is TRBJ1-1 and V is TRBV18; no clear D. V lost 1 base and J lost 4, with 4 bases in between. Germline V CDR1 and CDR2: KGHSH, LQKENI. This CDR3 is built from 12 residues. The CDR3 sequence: CASSPQITEAFF. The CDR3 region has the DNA TGTGCCAGCTCACCACAAATCACTGAAGCTTTCTTT.